This T cell receptor beta chain emerged from a study of identical twins (dated by TCRdb to the mid-2010s). Looking at the study overall: To test whether fetal clonotypes persist, this study deep-sequenced TCR alpha and beta repertoires from monozygotic twins, from unrelated adults of various ages, and from cord blood. Replicate twin experiments were performed at different times using different library preparation protocols to rule out contamination.

Receptor amplification or capture employed 5' RACE. Sequenced on an Illumina HiSeq 2000. A universal primer binding site was added through template switching, and the final cDNA carried a unique molecular identifier so that TCR cDNA molecules could be counted accurately. Specific primers in the conserved constant-segment region were used to synthesize first-strand cDNA for the TCR alpha and beta chains. To control for contamination, each cDNA library was double barcoded with a SMART-Mk sample barcode plus Illumina barcodes. TruSeq adapter sequences along with Illumina sample barcodes were introduced in two successive PCR steps. The Illumina HiSeq platform was used with custom primers to sequence TCR alpha and beta cDNA libraries. As for the original processing: MiGEC processed the raw reads to extract unique molecular identifiers, while MiXCR was used to determine the CDR3 positions. Recombination models were inferred per individual with the repgenHMM and IGoR tools using an EM algorithm. Shared clonotype analysis was performed with the tcR package in R, normalizing sharing by the product of cloneset sizes. To study raw recombination without the effects of thymic and clonal selection, out-of-frame nonproductive sequences were analyzed. The raw public data were reprocessed by TCRdb itself: fastp quality trimming at Q25, MiXCR clonotype calling, in-frame beta chains only. Here each entry gathers all rows of one CDR3 protein and keeps the most common genes and DNA. For this entry, the V and J calls and clone size follow TCRdb and not the study's own pipeline. A total of 400,000 to 500,000 distinct CDR3 sequences appear in this sample, around a sixth of them only once. Of the sample, 9.5% to 15% falls within the top ten clones.

All donors were healthy Caucasians. Three unrelated non-twin adults were also sequenced: a male aged 18 to 30, a male aged 50 to 60 and a female aged 50 to 60. Using Miltenyi CD45RO+ enrichment and human naive T-cell isolation kits, memory (CD45RO+) and naive T cells were isolated from PBMC. Its CDR3 holds 16 amino acids, cysteine through phenylalanine. The sequence is cut down to CDR3 DNA, 48 bases in frame from base 1. The junction shows trimming of 6 bases on V and 6 bases on J, and the gene matches do not reach 17 bases of it. The germline V gene sets CDR1 to SGHVS and CDR2 to FQNEAQ. This clonotype was counted a single time. Its antigen remains undetermined. This may come from a read error, since a much larger clone is one base off. Study-wide conclusions, independent of this receptor: A weaker excess of twin sharing was found in beta out-of-frame sequences because the signal-to-noise ratio was lowered by fewer shared sequences. Zero-insertion analyses could be partly confounded by invariant T cells such as MAIT and iNKT, though diverse VJ usage argued against such confounding for most clonotypes. Compared with coincidental sharing between unrelated individuals, an excess of low generation-probability sequences was observed among out-of-frame TCR alpha sequences shared between twins. Abundant cord blood beta clonotypes carried fewer insertions; young adult naive repertoires showed a weaker similar trend, while memory repertoires showed none. In monozygotic twins, out-of-frame TCR alpha sharing was systematically underestimated by recombination models, although the models agreed with sharing between unrelated individuals. Because the same donors could not be followed over many years, conclusions were based on cross-sectional statistical analysis.

The sequence came from a man aged 45-65 years in good health. Sequenced material: naive T cells sorted from blood. The cell subset or site label, as the study defines it: cells isolated with a human naive T-cell isolation kit. The rearranged segments are TRBV7-8 and TRBJ2-7; TRBD1 aligns with 7 central bases. Here is the DNA: TGTGCCAGCAGTCCATGGGGAAAGACAGGGCGAGGCGAGCAGTACTTC. Translated, it gives CASSPWGKTGRGEQYF.